The 21 T cell receptor beta chains below come from one sample, sequenced in a study of post-analysis software for immune sequencing data. Sequencing libraries made from TCR beta cDNA carried unique molecular identifiers. Each CDR3 protein gets one entry after TCRdb re-called the PCR reads with MiXCR. The repertoire holds about 570,000 distinct CDR3 sequences, 30% to 40% seen once, with around 6.1% in the top ten. No antigen has been identified for these receptors. Broader study findings: When patients were compared with controls, 5 or 6 TRBV segments were more frequent, TRBV5-6, TRBV5-1 and TRBV20-1 among them.

Sequencing was performed on blood. These receptor sequences come from a girl aged 2 to 17 with multiple sclerosis.

This clonotype was found a few times. The rearrangement uses TRBV20-1 and TRBJ1-6; the D gene is possibly TRBD1 (5 bases). Germline CDR1 is DFQATT and CDR2 is SNEGSKA (reference sequence). The CDR3 consists of 15 residues. V was clipped by 3 bases and J by 7 bases, with 16 bases between them. The DNA for the CDR3 is TGCAGTGCTAGTCCCGTCGCAGGGCTCAATTCACCCCTCCACTTT. Translating it yields CSASPVAGLNSPLHF.

The chain combines TRBV4-1 with TRBJ2-7; 7 nucleotides agree with TRBD1. V shed 4 bases and J 2 bases; nucleotides not matched to a gene: 8. The CDR3 consists of 15 residues. CDR1 is MGHRA and CDR2 is YSYEKL in the germline V gene. The CDR3: CASSLQIRGPYEQYF. CDR3 DNA: TGCGCCAGCAGCCTACAAATTAGGGGGCCCTACGAGCAGTACTTC.

CDR3: CSAHMNTEAFF. The CDR3, as DNA: TGCAGCGCACATATGAACACTGAAGCTTTCTTT. This chain links TRBV29-1 with TRBJ1-1; D gene ambiguous. Trimming stripped 7 bases from V and 0 bases from J, with 6 bases between. CDR1 and CDR2 from the germline V gene are SQVTM and ANQGSEA. The CDR3 has 11 residues. The full variable domain, with the rest looked up from reference TRBV29-1 and TRBJ1-1, is SAVISQKPSRDICQRGTSLTIQCQVDSQVTMMFWYRQQPGQSLTLIATANQGSEATYESGFVIDKFPISRPNLTFSTLTVSNMSPEDSSIYLCSAHMNTEAFFGQGTRLTVV.

Ten or more counts support this clonotype. The CDR3 nucleotides are TGCGCCAGCAGTGAGCGGGACAGGGATTCTCCTTATGGCTACACCTTC. Protein sequence: CASSERDRDSPYGYTF. V and J are TRBV10-2 and TRBJ1-2; 9 bases are shared with TRBD1. The CDR3 contains 16 residues. V was pared by 2 bases and J by 5 bases, with 9 bases of the junction left unmatched. Germline loops: CDR1 WSHSY, CDR2 SAAADI.

This clonotype was picked up many times. The CDR3 bases are TGTGCCAGCAGCTTACAGTCAGGAGAGACCCAGTACTTC. Translating it yields CASSLQSGETQYF. V gene TRBV7-3 combines with J gene TRBJ2-5; D ambiguous. This CDR3 region has 13 residues. V was clipped by 2 bases and J by 4 bases, with 8 bases between them. Germline loops: CDR1 SGHTA, CDR2 FQGTGA. The whole variable domain, remainder taken from reference TRBV7-3 and TRBJ2-5, is GAGVSQTPSNKVTEKGKYVELRCDPISGHTALYWYRQSLGQGPEFLIYFQGTGAADDSGLPNDRFFAVRPEGSVSTLKIQRTERGDSAVYLCASSLQSGETQYFGPGTRLLVL.

This clonotype was detected only a few times. This sequence joins TRBV12-3 or TRBV12-4 and TRBJ2-1; 9 bases are shared with TRBD1. V dropped 10 bases and J dropped 2; count of bases not matched to a gene: 3. CDR3 size: 13 residues. The CDR3 loop reads CATGQGTYNEQFF. The CDR3 DNA is TGTGCCACGGGACAGGGAACCTACAATGAGCAGTTCTTC.

This chain connects TRBV12-3 or TRBV12-4 to TRBJ2-3, with D tentatively TRBD1 (7 bases). The CDR3 is made up of 15 amino acids. The V and J ends lost 3 bases and 8 bases respectively, with 18 bases between them. The CDR3 DNA follows: TGTGCCAGCAGTTTCGCGGTCAGGGGGGTTGGTACGCAGTATTTT. This sequence encodes CASSFAVRGVGTQYF.

This clonotype was counted a single time. J is TRBJ2-5 and V is TRBV7-9, with 7 nucleotides matching TRBD1. V shed 7 bases, J shed 9 bases, and the junction held 14 bases outside the gene matches. The CDR3 runs 14 residues. Germline V gives CDR1 SEHNR, CDR2 FQNEAQ (reference sequence). The CDR3 sequence is CASTTGTAVWSQYF. The CDR3 DNA reads as TGTGCCAGCACAACCGGGACAGCCGTTTGGTCCCAGTACTTC.

The chain has TRBV6-6 and TRBJ1-6, with 8 nucleotides matching TRBD1. With V trimmed by 2 bases and J by 6 bases, 0 bases remained unmatched. The CDR3 spans 14 residues. Germline CDR1 is MNHNY and CDR2 is SVGAGI (reference sequence). The CDR3 DNA follows: TGTGCCAGCAGTTACGGACAGGGTAATTCACCCCTCCACTTT. Translated: CASSYGQGNSPLHF.

V and J are TRBV2 and TRBJ1-2, with D unresolved. The V end was cut by 4 bases, the J end by 3 bases, with 9 bases between. CDR1 SNHLY and CDR2 FYNNEI come from the germline V gene. This CDR3 is built from 13 residues. The DNA of the CDR3 is TGTGCCAGCAGTGCGGACGGCTACTATGGCTACACCTTC. As protein: CASSADGYYGYTF.

This clonotype was seen ten or more times. The chain couples TRBV4-1 to TRBJ1-4; D is perhaps TRBD1 (6 bases). The ends were cut back, 6 bases at V and 8 bases at J, with 22 bases in the middle. The CDR3 runs to 16 residues. Germline CDR1 and CDR2: MGHRA and YSYEKL. CDR3 sequence reads: CASRGTVWGRREKLFF. CDR3 coding DNA: TGCGCCAGCAGGGGCACCGTTTGGGGGCGCCGCGAAAAACTGTTTTTT.

This clonotype was found a few times. At one of its ends the junction is not consistent with the germline gene, which may arise from a read error. The V call is TRBV28, the J call TRBJ2-5; 8 nucleotides align to TRBD1. The CDR3 loop spans 15 amino acids. Germline-derived CDR1 and CDR2 are MDHEN and SYDVKM. The CDR3 coding sequence is TGTGCCGGCAGTCGTGGACAGGGTGGGGTAGTGGAGCAGTACTTC. It is translated as CAGSRGQGGVVEQYF. The full variable domain, its missing parts supplied by reference TRBV28 and TRBJ2-5, is DVKVTQSSRYLVKRTGEKVFLECVQDMDHENMFWYRQDPGLGLRLIYFSYDVKMKEKGDIPEGYSVSREKKERFSLILESASTNQTSMYLCAGSRGQGGVVEQYFGPGTRLLVL.

This clonotype was picked up a small number of times. The chain has TRBV5-1 and TRBJ1-2; no reliable D call. V lost 1 base, J lost 2 bases, and 9 bases lay in between. CDR1 is SGHRS, CDR2 YFSETQ, per germline. The CDR3 consists of 14 residues. The CDR3 sequence: CASSLSTVNYGYTF. In nucleotides, the CDR3 is TGCGCCAGCAGCTTGAGTACGGTAAACTATGGCTACACCTTC.

V gene TRBV29-1 combines with J gene TRBJ1-1, with 9 bases lining up with TRBD1. J gave up 4 bases and V 6 bases, and 9 bases lay outside the gene matches. CDR1 is SQVTM and CDR2 is ANQGSEA in the germline V gene. There are 14 residues in the CDR3. The CDR3 region is CSVVLQGAITEAFF. In DNA, the CDR3 is TGCAGCGTCGTTCTACAGGGGGCAATCACTGAAGCTTTCTTT. The whole variable domain, filled in from reference TRBV29-1 and TRBJ1-1, reads SAVISQKPSRDICQRGTSLTIQCQVDSQVTMMFWYRQQPGQSLTLIATANQGSEATYESGFVIDKFPISRPNLTFSTLTVSNMSPEDSSIYLCSVVLQGAITEAFFGQGTRLTVV.

This clonotype showed up many times. V and J are TRBV29-1 and TRBJ2-1; D not certain. Trimming removed 4 bases from V and 8 bases from J, with 15 bases in between. CDR1 is SQVTM and CDR2 is ANQGSEA in the germline V gene. This CDR3 has 13 amino acids. The CDR3 spells CSVVASFIHEQFF. CDR3 in DNA: TGCAGCGTTGTAGCTAGTTTCATCCATGAGCAGTTCTTC.

This clonotype was seen a few times. The rearrangement links TRBV3-1 to TRBJ2-4; 7 bases are shared with TRBD1. CDR3 length: 14 residues. Germline lookup yields CDR1 LGHDT and CDR2 YNNKEL (reference sequence). Trimming removed 4 bases from V and 9 bases from J; junction bases left unmatched: 9. The chain's CDR3 is CASSLRDSGLIQYF. In DNA form, the CDR3 reads TGTGCCAGCAGCCTCCGGGACAGCGGACTCATTCAGTACTTC.

This chain uses TRBV28 with TRBJ1-5, with 9 nucleotides matching TRBD1. The V segment lost 5 bases and the J segment 6 bases; nucleotides outside the gene matches: 8. CDR3 size: 15 residues. From germline, CDR1 is MDHEN and CDR2 SYDVKM. DNA for the CDR3: TGTGCCAGCAGTAAAGACAGGGGGATCGGTCAGCCCCAGCATTTT. Translated, it gives CASSKDRGIGQPQHF.

CDR3 region: CASSFWDSQETQYF. CDR3 coding DNA: TGTGCCAGCAGTTTTTGGGACAGTCAAGAGACCCAGTACTTC. This chain uses TRBV12-3 or TRBV12-4 with TRBJ2-5, with 7 positions matching TRBD1. The CDR3 length is 14 residues. Germline trimming cut 3 bases from V and 2 bases from J; bases unmatched to any gene: 3.

In regard to this clonotype: It may be a read error: a sequence one base away is much more abundant. The chain uses TRBV6-6 and TRBJ2-3; D remains ambiguous. V was cut by 4 bases and J by 6 bases, with 11 bases left in between. CDR3 length: 13 amino acids. Germline V CDR1 and CDR2: MNHNY, SVGAGI (reference sequence). The CDR3 loop reads CASSCSGGDTQYF. The CDR3 DNA follows: TGTGCCAGCAGTTGCTCTGGTGGGGATACGCAGTATTTT.

The table lists this clonotype with many counts. V usage is TRBV10-3 and J usage is TRBJ2-3; 12 nucleotides agree with TRBD2. V lost 6 bases, J lost 3 bases, and 7 bases stayed unmatched. Looked up from germline, CDR1 is ENHRY and CDR2 is SYGVKD. This CDR3 is 16 amino acids long. CDR3 sequence: CAIRLQGLAGTDTQYF. The CDR3 coding sequence is TGTGCCATCAGACTACAGGGACTAGCGGGTACAGATACGCAGTATTTT.

There are a few counts of this clonotype. V gene TRBV12-3 or TRBV12-4 combines with J gene TRBJ2-5; TRBD1 agrees at 7 bases. Unmatched junction bases numbered 4, after V lost 5 bases and J lost 4 bases. CDR3 length equals 13 residues. The CDR3 reads CASSRTGPETQYF. The CDR3 DNA is TGTGCCAGCAGTAGGACAGGTCCAGAGACCCAGTACTTC.